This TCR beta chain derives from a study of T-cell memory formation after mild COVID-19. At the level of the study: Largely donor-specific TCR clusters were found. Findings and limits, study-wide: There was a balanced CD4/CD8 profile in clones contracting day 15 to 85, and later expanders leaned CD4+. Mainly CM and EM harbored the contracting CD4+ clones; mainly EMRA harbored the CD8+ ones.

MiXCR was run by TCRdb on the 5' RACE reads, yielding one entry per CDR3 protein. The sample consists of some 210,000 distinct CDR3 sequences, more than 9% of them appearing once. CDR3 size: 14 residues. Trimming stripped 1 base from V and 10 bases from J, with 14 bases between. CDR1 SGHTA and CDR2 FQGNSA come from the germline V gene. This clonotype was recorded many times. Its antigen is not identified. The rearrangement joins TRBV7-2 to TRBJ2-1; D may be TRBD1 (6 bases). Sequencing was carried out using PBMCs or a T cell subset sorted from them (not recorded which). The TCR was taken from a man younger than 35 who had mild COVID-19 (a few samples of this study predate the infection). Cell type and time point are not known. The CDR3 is CASSLGRGNDEQFF. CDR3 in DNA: TGTGCCAGCAGCTTAGGCAGGGGTAACGACGAGCAGTTCTTC.